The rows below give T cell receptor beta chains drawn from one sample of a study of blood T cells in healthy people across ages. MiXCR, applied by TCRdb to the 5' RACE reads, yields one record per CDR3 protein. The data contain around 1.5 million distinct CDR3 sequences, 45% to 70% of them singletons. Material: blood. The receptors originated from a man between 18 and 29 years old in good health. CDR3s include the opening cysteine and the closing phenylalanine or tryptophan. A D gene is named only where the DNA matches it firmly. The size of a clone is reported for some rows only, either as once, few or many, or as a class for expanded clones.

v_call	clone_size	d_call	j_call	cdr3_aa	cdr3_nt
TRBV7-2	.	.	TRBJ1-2	CASSFGELNGYTF	TGTGCCAGCAGCTTCGGGGAACTCAATGGCTACACCTTC
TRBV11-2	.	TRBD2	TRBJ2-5	CASSTRGVQETQYF	TGTGCCAGCAGCACGCGGGGGGTCCAAGAGACCCAGTACTTC
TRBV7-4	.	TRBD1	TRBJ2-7	CASSFWQGAYEQYF	TGTGCCAGCAGCTTCTGGCAGGGGGCCTACGAGCAGTACTTC
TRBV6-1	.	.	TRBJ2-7	CASSEALVGSPTRQYF	TGTGCCAGCAGTGAAGCGCTAGTCGGAAGTCCTACGAGGCAGTACTTC
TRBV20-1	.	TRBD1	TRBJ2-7	CSARDRRQGEYEQYF	TGCAGTGCTAGAGATCGTCGACAGGGGGAATACGAGCAGTACTTC
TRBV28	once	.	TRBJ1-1	CASSLSGFGTEAFF	TGTGCCAGCAGTTTATCTGGATTTGGGACTGAAGCTTTCTTT
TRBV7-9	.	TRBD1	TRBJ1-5	CASSLPTGTGSNQPQHF	TGTGCCAGCAGCTTACCCACCGGGACAGGGAGCAATCAGCCCCAGCATTTT
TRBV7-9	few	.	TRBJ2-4	CASSEGHHKNIQYF	TGTGCCAGCAGCGAAGGACACCACAAAAACATTCAGTACTTC
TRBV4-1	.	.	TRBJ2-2	CASRLQGAGELFF	TGCGCCAGCAGGCTTCAGGGAGCCGGGGAGCTGTTTTTT
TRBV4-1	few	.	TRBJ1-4	CASSQVGGEEKLFF	TGCGCCAGCAGCCAAGTCGGGGGGGAGGAAAAACTGTTTTTT
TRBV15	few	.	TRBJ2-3	CATSRDSLGPPTATDTQYF	TGTGCCACCAGCAGAGATAGTTTGGGGCCTCCAACGGCAACAGATACGCAGTATTTT
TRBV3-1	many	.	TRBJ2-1	CASSQGVNEQFF	TGCGCCAGCAGCCAAGGGGTCAATGAGCAGTTCTTC
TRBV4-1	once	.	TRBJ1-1	CASSQDRPDEAFF	TGCGCCAGCAGCCAAGATCGCCCTGATGAAGCTTTCTTT
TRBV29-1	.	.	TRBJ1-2	CSVEVAENYGYTF	TGCAGCGTTGAAGTAGCAGAGAACTATGGCTACACCTTC
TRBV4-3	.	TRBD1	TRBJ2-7	CASSRTGTGSEQYF	TGCGCCAGCAGCCGGACCGGGACAGGGAGCGAGCAGTACTTC
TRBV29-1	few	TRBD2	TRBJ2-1	CSVETSASYNEQFF	TGCAGCGTTGAAACTAGCGCCTCCTACAATGAGCAGTTCTTC
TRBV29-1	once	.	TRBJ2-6	CSVGVRITGGANVLTF	TGCAGCGTTGGTGTTCGTATTACAGGGGGGGCCAACGTCCTGACTTTC
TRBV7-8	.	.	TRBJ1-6	CASSPRRGPSSYNSPLHF	TGTGCCAGCAGCCCGCGTAGGGGACCAAGCTCCTATAATTCACCCCTCCACTTT
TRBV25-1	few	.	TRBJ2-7	CASSYGGGPYEQYF	TGTGCCAGCAGTTACGGTGGGGGACCCTACGAGCAGTACTTC
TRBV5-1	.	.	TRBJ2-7	CASSLEPGYYEQYF	TGCGCCAGCAGCTTGGAGCCCGGCTACTACGAGCAGTACTTC
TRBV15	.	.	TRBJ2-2	CATSAPSTGELFF	TGTGCCACCAGCGCCCCAAGCACCGGGGAGCTGTTTTTT
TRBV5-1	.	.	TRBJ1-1	CASSLARGFDRTEAFF	TGCGCCAGCAGCTTGGCTCGGGGATTTGATCGCACTGAAGCTTTCTTT
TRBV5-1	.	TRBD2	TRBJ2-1	CASSLVASGSGNEQFF	TGCGCCAGCAGCTTGGTTGCTAGCGGGAGTGGGAATGAGCAGTTCTTC
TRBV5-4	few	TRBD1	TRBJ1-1	CASSGTGVNTEAFF	TGTGCCAGCAGCGGGACAGGGGTTAACACTGAAGCTTTCTTT
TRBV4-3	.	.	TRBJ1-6	CASSTRDLHSPLHF	TGCGCCAGCAGCACCCGGGACCTTCATTCACCCCTCCACTTT
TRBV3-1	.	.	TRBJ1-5	CASSQDSAEPQHF	TGTGCCAGCAGCCAAGACTCTGCGGAGCCCCAGCATTTT
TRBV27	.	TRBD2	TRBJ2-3	CASSSTSGSKTDTQYF	TGTGCCAGCAGTTCCACTAGCGGGAGTAAGACAGATACGCAGTATTTT
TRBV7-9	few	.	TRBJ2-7	CASSLEMTYEQYF	TGTGCCAGCAGCTTAGAGATGACCTACGAGCAGTACTTC